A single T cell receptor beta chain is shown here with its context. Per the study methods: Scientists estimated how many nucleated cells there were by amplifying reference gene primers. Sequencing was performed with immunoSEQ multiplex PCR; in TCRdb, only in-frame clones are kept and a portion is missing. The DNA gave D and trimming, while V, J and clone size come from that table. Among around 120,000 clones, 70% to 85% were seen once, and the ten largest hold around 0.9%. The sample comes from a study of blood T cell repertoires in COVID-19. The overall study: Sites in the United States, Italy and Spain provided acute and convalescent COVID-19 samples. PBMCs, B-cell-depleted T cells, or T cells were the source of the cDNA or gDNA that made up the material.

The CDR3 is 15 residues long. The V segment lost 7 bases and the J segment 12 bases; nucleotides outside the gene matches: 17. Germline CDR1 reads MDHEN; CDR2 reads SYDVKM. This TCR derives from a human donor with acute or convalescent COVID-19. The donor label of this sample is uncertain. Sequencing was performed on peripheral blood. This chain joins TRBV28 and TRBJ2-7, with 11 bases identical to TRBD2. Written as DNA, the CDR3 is TGTGCCAGCATGTCGGCTAGCGGGGGGATCCGCCGCCCGTACTTC. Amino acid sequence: CASMSASGGIRRPYF.